Sequencing of this T cell receptor beta chain was carried out in a study of identical twins. There are a few counts of this clonotype. Trimming removed 2 bases from V and 4 bases from J, with 11 bases in between. The CDR3 is 14 amino acids. Per germline, CDR1 MNHEY and CDR2 SVGAGI. TCRdb passed the 5' RACE reads through MiXCR, listing each CDR3 protein once. The sample records 550,000 to 800,000 distinct CDR3 sequences, about 7.1% being singletons. The data also belong to a second study, concerning yellow fever vaccine responses in identical twins.

The receptor comes from a woman between 18 and 29 years old in good health. What was sequenced was PBMCs. The chain joins TRBV6-5 to TRBJ1-1, with unresolved D. CDR3 nucleotides: TGTGCCAGCAGTTACCCCGGGGATACCACTGAAGCTTTCTTT. Translation gives CASSYPGDTTEAFF.